This T cell receptor (beta chain) was sequenced in a study of PD-1 blockade in classical Hodgkin lymphoma. V gave up 1 base and J gave up 5 bases; unmatched junction bases: 2. The CDR3 has 15 amino acids. Germline CDR1 is SGHVS and CDR2 is FQNEAQ. Regarding this clone: The antigen is undetermined.

Relapse was seen in all patients after autologous stem cell transplantation, and brentuximab vedotin exposure was variable. Responses achieved at best were complete response, partial response or progressive disease. Produced via immunoSEQ multiplex PCR; TCRdb's table is partial and in-frame only. The sample contains about 7,000 clones, 80% to 90% of which appear only once. Study-level findings and limits: Reports indicated that newly diagnosed patients had lower baseline TCR diversity than healthy donors did. Diversity similar to that of newly diagnosed patients was seen at baseline in complete responders.

The chain uses TRBV7-8 and TRBJ2-1, with 10 bases identical to TRBD2. The clonotype was recovered from a human donor with classical Hodgkin lymphoma. The specimen comprised peripheral blood mononuclear cells (PBMCs), sampled at baseline. The CDR3 sequence: CASSLGTSGHNEQFF. The CDR3 nucleotides read TGTGCCAGCAGCTTAGGGACTAGCGGCCACAATGAGCAGTTCTTC.